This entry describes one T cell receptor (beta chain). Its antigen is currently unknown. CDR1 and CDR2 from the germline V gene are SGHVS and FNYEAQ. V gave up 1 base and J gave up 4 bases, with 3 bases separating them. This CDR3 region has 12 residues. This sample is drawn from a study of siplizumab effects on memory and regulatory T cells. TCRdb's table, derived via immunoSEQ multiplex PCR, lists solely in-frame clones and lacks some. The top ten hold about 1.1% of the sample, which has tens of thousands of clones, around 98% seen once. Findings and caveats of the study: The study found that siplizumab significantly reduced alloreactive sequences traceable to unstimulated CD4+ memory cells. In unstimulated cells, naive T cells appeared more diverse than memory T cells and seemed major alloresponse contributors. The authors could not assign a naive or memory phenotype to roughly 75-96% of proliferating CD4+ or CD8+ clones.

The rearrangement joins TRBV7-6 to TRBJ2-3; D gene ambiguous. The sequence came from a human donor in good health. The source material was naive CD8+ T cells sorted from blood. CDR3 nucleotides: TGTGCCAGCAGCTTAGTGGCAGATACGCAGTATTTT. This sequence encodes CASSLVADTQYF.